A single sample is the source of the 17 T cell receptor beta chains below, sequenced in a study of blood T cell repertoires in COVID-19. Produced via immunoSEQ multiplex PCR; TCRdb's table is partial and in-frame only. The repertoire holds 55,000 to 70,000 clones, with 90% to 95% as singletons. What was sequenced was peripheral blood. The origin of the receptors is a man aged 35 to 55 with COVID-19, enrolled during active disease.

The rearrangement links TRBV19 to TRBJ2-2, with D maybe TRBD2 (5 bases). The CDR3 is made up of 15 amino acids. Germline CDR1 and CDR2: LNHDA and SQIVND (reference sequence). Trimming shortened V by 6 bases and J by 4 bases, and 15 bases separated the two germline ends. The CDR3: CASREVTGFTGELFF. In nucleotides, the CDR3 is TGTGCCAGTAGGGAGGTGACGGGGTTCACCGGGGAGCTGTTTTTT.

This clone showed up just once. The chain carries TRBV2 and TRBJ1-6; tentatively, D is TRBD1 (5 bases). CDR1 and CDR2 (germline): SNHLY, FYNNEI. CDR3 length: 14 residues. V shed 6 bases and J shed 0 bases, with 6 bases lying between them. The CDR3 sequence: CASRGGSYNSPLHF. The CDR3 bases are TGTGCCAGCAGGGGGGGCTCCTATAATTCACCCCTCCACTTT.

The genes are TRBV6-1 and TRBJ1-5; possible D gene TRBD1, 5 bases. CDR3 length equals 17 residues. The V gene's germline CDR1 is MNHNS and CDR2 SASEGT. V shed 4 bases and J shed 6 bases, with 22 bases lying between them. CDR3 protein: CASSGSAGLRGGQPQHF. The CDR3 DNA follows: TGTGCCAGCAGTGGCTCCGCAGGGTTGCGAGGTGGTCAGCCCCAGCATTTT.

This clone was detected a few times. J is TRBJ2-7 and V is TRBV6-5, with D possibly being TRBD1 (6 bases). V shed 10 bases and J shed 0 bases, with 13 bases lying between them. This CDR3 has 13 residues. CDR1 is MNHEY, CDR2 SVGAGI, per germline. The CDR3: CATSRDTSYEQYF. CDR3 nucleotides: TGTGCCACCTCCCGGGACACCTCCTACGAGCAGTACTTC.

This sequence joins TRBV6-5 and TRBJ1-6; 7 nucleotides line up with TRBD1. The germline gives CDR1 MNHEY, CDR2 SVGAGI. J lost 11 bases, V lost 0 bases, and 7 bases had no gene match. This CDR3 comprises 15 residues. CDR3: CASSYSGAGQTPLHF. CDR3 sequence (DNA): TGTGCCAGCAGTTACTCCGGCGCGGGACAGACACCCCTCCACTTT.

V and J are TRBV6-2 or TRBV6-3 and TRBJ2-1; 7 bases are a match to TRBD2. With V trimmed by 0 bases and J by 7 bases, 6 bases remained unmatched. Germline V gene data show CDR1 as MNHEY and CDR2 as SVGEGT. The CDR3 has 15 amino acids. The CDR3 bases are TGTGCCAGCAGTTACTCGCCAGCGGGAAGAAATGAGCAGTTCTTC. Its protein is CASSYSPAGRNEQFF.

The V call is TRBV7-2, the J call TRBJ2-5, with TRBD1 matching 8 bases. The germline CDR1 and CDR2 sequences are SGHTA and FQGNSA. V trimming: 3 bases; J trimming: 1 base; junction bases outside the gene matches: 1. The CDR3 contains 14 residues. CDR3 in DNA: TGTGCCAGCAGCTTCACAGGGGGCCAAGAGACCCAGTACTTC. As protein: CASSFTGGQETQYF. The whole variable domain, remainder taken from reference TRBV7-2 and TRBJ2-5, is GAGVSQSPSNKVTEKGKDVELRCDPISGHTALYWYRQSLGQGLEFLIYFQGNSAPDKSGLPSDRFSAERTGGSVSTLTIQRTQQEDSAVYLCASSFTGGQETQYFGPGTRLLVL.

The chain is built from TRBV5-1 and TRBJ2-5, with D uncertain. The germline V and J ends were trimmed by 0 bases and 0 bases, with 6 bases remaining between them. The length of the CDR3 is 14 residues. Germline CDR1 is SGHRS and CDR2 is YFSETQ. The CDR3: CASSLGSDQETQYF. The DNA of the CDR3 is TGCGCCAGCAGCTTGGGGTCAGACCAAGAGACCCAGTACTTC.

This clone was detected only a few times. One end of the junction does not line up with germline, which may come from a read error. The chain joins TRBV3-1 (or the pseudogene TRBV3-2) to TRBJ1-6; perhaps TRBD1 as D (5 bases). The germline V gene has CDR1 LGHDT and CDR2 YNNKEL (reference sequence). There are 14 residues in the CDR3. The CDR3: CASSPSSGTDTLVF. CDR3 nucleotide sequence: TGTGCCAGCAGCCCCTCATCGGGTACGGACACTCTTGTTTTT.

The V and J genes are TRBV9 and TRBJ1-1, with D perhaps matching TRBD1 (6 bases). The CDR3 has 16 amino acids. CDR1 is SGDLS and CDR2 is YYNGEE in the germline V gene. Trimming removed 0 bases at V and 3 bases at J, with 15 bases between. For the CDR3, the DNA is TGTGCCAGCAGCGTAGCAGGGGCGGACGAACACACTGAAGCTTTCTTT. Amino acid sequence: CASSVAGADEHTEAFF. Using reference TRBV9 and TRBJ1-1 for the parts outside the CDR3, the full variable domain is DSGVTQTPKHLITATGQRVTLRCSPRSGDLSVYWYQQSLDQGLQFLIQYYNGEERAKGNILERFSAQQFPDLHSELNLSSLELGDSALYFCASSVAGADEHTEAFFGQGTRLTVV.

This clone was counted once. The chain recombines TRBV5-1 with TRBJ1-1; the D gene is possibly TRBD1 (6 bases). This CDR3 region has 14 residues. Germline V gene sequence: CDR1 SGHRS, CDR2 YFSETQ. The ends were cut back, 5 bases at V and 1 base at J, with 12 bases in the middle. The CDR3 nucleotides read TGCGCCAGCAGAACGGACAGAAAGAACACTGAAGCTTTCTTT. Translating it yields CASRTDRKNTEAFF.

The rearrangement links TRBV3-1 (or the pseudogene TRBV3-2) to TRBJ1-2; possibly TRBD1 for D (6 bases). The germline CDR1 and CDR2 sequences are LGHDT and YNNKEL (reference sequence). The CDR3 runs 14 residues. V lost 5 bases to trimming and J lost 2 bases, with 12 bases between them. The DNA of the CDR3 is TGTGCCAGCAGCATTGGACAGAGAAACTATGGCTACACCTTC. As protein: CASSIGQRNYGYTF.

This clone has a single count. The chain carries TRBV5-5 and TRBJ2-3; 12 positions match TRBD2. With V trimmed by 4 bases and J by 8 bases, 11 bases remained unmatched. The CDR3 is 16 residues long. From germline, CDR1 is SGHKS and CDR2 YYEKEE (reference sequence). CDR3 sequence reads: CASSTGLAGPRGTQYF. Here the CDR3 DNA reads TGTGCCAGCAGCACGGGACTAGCGGGTCCTCGGGGTACGCAGTATTTT.

The chain employs TRBV19 and TRBJ2-3; 14 nucleotides match TRBD2. With 8 bases clipped from V and 7 bases from J, the junction kept 11 bases outside the gene matches. Germline V CDR1 and CDR2: LNHDA, SQIVND (reference sequence). The length of the CDR3 is 16 residues. This chain's CDR3 is CASSKAGTSGGHTQYF. DNA for the CDR3: TGTGCCAGTTCGAAGGCCGGGACTAGCGGGGGACATACGCAGTATTTT.

V and J are TRBV3-1 (or the pseudogene TRBV3-2) and TRBJ2-2, with D maybe TRBD2 (5 bases). Germline lookup yields CDR1 LGHDT and CDR2 YNNKEL (reference sequence). The CDR3 has 15 amino acids. V was clipped by 0 bases and J by 6 bases, with 11 bases between them. CDR3 in DNA: TGTGCCAGCAGCCAAGATGGGCTCGGGGCCGGGGAGCTGTTTTTT. It encodes CASSQDGLGAGELFF.

V usage is TRBV5-4 and J usage is TRBJ1-2, with 7 bases lining up with TRBD1. Germline CDR1 and CDR2: SGHNT and YYREEE (reference sequence). V dropped 4 bases and J dropped 4; count of bases not matched to a gene: 13. CDR3 length equals 16 residues. In DNA, the CDR3 is TGTGCCAGCAGCGCCCCGACAGGGCCCATTTTCTATGGCTACACCTTC. Protein product: CASSAPTGPIFYGYTF.

The CDR3 region is CASSGTVNTEAFF. For the CDR3, the DNA is TGTGCCAGCAGTGGGACAGTGAACACTGAAGCTTTCTTT. The chain has TRBV6-4 and TRBJ1-1, with D possibly TRBD1 on 6 matching bases. CDR3 length: 13 residues. Trimming shortened V by 4 bases and J by 0 bases, and 6 bases separated the two germline ends. Germline lookup yields CDR1 MRHNA and CDR2 SNTAGT.